This T cell receptor beta chain was retrieved from a study of T cells in Graves' hyperthyroidism and ophthalmopathy. Newly diagnosed hyperthyroidism, duration under 2 months, in patients aged 18 to 65. Uncontrolled infection, other autoimmune disease, pregnancy or lactation excluded patients. The CDR3 loop spans 14 amino acids. CDR1 and CDR2 (germline): LGHDT, YNNKEL (reference sequence). V dropped 1 base and J dropped 4 bases, with 11 bases sitting between them. Amplification targeted TCR beta CDR3 regions from RNA transcripts. Initially, a first-round RT-PCR of the TCR CDR3 employed the HTBI primer set. TCRdb processed the multiplex PCR reads anew with MiXCR; each CDR3 protein has one entry. The sample includes around 520,000 distinct CDR3 sequences, approximately 14% of them seen just once.

This TCR was recovered from a middle-aged woman with Graves' hyperthyroidism. The chain couples TRBV3-1 to TRBJ2-7; possible D gene TRBD2, 5 bases. Source material: blood. This CDR3 reads CASSQVRGAYEQYF. The CDR3 DNA reads TGTGCCAGCAGCCAAGTTCGGGGAGCATACGAGCAGTACTTC.